This T cell receptor (beta chain) was captured by sequencing in a study of regulatory T cells in long-lasting Graves disease. With V trimmed by 1 base and J by 0 bases, 5 bases remained unmatched. From germline, CDR1 is LGHNT and CDR2 FRNRAP. This CDR3 contains 17 residues. CDR3-region Arm-PCR and iRepertoire HTBI primers produced the TCR beta libraries. MiXCR was run by TCRdb on the multiplex PCR reads, yielding one entry per CDR3 protein. The sample records 200,000 to 250,000 distinct CDR3 sequences, approximately 20% being singletons. As for time point: newly diagnosed GD, antithyroid drugs for less than 3 months. TCR sequences were obtained from RNA taken from PBMCs. There are a few counts of this clonotype. Antigen specificity is unknown. Points from the study as a whole: No thyroid tissue was studied; the work used peripheral blood only.

The clonotype originates from a female donor with Graves disease. The chain recombines TRBV12-5 with TRBJ2-7; TRBD1 matches 11 bases. The material sequenced was peripheral blood mononuclear cells (PBMCs), taken at new diagnosis, from a patient treated with antithyroid drugs. The CDR3 nucleotides are TGTGCTAGTGGTTTGGCAACGGACAGGGGGCCCTCCTACGAGCAGTACTTC. Protein product: CASGLATDRGPSYEQYF.